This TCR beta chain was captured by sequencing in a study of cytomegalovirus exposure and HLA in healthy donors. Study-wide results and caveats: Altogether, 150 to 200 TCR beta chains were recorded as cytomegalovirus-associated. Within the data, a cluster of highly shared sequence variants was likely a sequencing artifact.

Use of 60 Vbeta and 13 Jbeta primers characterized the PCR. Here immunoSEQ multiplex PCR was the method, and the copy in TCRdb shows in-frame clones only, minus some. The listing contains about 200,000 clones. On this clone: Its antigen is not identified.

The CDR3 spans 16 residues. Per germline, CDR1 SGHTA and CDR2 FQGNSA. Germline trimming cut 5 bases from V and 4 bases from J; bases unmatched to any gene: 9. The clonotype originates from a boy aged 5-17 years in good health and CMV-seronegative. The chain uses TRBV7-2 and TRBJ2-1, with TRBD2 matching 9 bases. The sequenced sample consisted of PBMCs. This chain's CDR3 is CASSPRLAAIYNEQFF. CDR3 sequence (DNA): TGTGCCAGCAGCCCTCGACTAGCGGCAATATACAATGAGCAGTTCTTC. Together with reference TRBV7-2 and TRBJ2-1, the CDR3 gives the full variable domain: GAGVSQSPSNKVTEKGKDVELRCDPISGHTALYWYRQSLGQGLEFLIYFQGNSAPDKSGLPSDRFSAERTGGSVSTLTIQRTQQEDSAVYLCASSPRLAAIYNEQFFGPGTRLTVL.